These 17 T cell receptor beta chains share one sample of origin, sequenced in a study of regulatory T cells in long-lasting Graves disease. Arm-PCR with iRepertoire HTBI primers amplified the CDR3 regions for these TCR beta libraries. TCRdb re-called the multiplex PCR reads through MiXCR, storing one row per CDR3 protein. This sample has roughly 560,000 distinct CDR3 sequences, with 12% found just once. The sample's time point: newly diagnosed GD, antithyroid drugs for less than 3 months. From PBMCs, RNA was extracted and then used to make the TCR library. These same records also appear under a second study, on T cells in Graves' hyperthyroidism and ophthalmopathy.

This specimen consisted of peripheral blood mononuclear cells (PBMCs), obtained at new diagnosis, from a patient treated with antithyroid drugs. The receptors were gathered from a woman aged 25 to 39 with Graves disease.

This clonotype was picked up many times. The CDR3 region has the DNA TGCGCCAGCAGCCCCTCGGACAGCCCTTCGCGATACGAGCAGTACTTC. Translated: CASSPSDSPSRYEQYF. The V gene is TRBV5-1, the J gene TRBJ2-7; D possibly corresponds to TRBD1 (6 bases). The CDR3 is made up of 16 amino acids. Germline V gives CDR1 SGHRS, CDR2 YFSETQ. V lost 4 bases and J lost 4, with 21 bases in between.

V usage is TRBV7-2 and J usage is TRBJ2-5; D is perhaps TRBD1 (6 bases). V lost 4 bases and J 5 bases, leaving 11 bases between the germline ends. Per the germline V gene, CDR1 is SGHTA and CDR2 is FQGNSA. The CDR3 has 13 residues. Written as DNA, the CDR3 is TGTGCCAGCAGCTGGGGGCCCGGGGAGACCCAGTACTTC. Translating it yields CASSWGPGETQYF.

This clonotype was counted ten times or more. The chain combines TRBV2 with TRBJ2-7; D perhaps matches TRBD1 (6 bases). Per germline, CDR1 SNHLY and CDR2 FYNNEI. The V end lost 6 bases, the J end lost 4 bases, and 10 bases lay between the germline ends. CDR3 size: 12 residues. The CDR3 DNA is TGTGCCAGCAGGGACAGTTCGTACGAGCAGTACTTC. The encoded protein is CASRDSSYEQYF.

This clonotype was counted only a few times. V and J are TRBV7-2 and TRBJ2-7, with 9 positions matching TRBD1. Germline V gene lookup returns CDR1 SGHTA and CDR2 FQGNSA. Losses at the gene ends were 2 bases for V and 2 bases for J; bases not matched to a gene: 4. This CDR3 is 15 amino acids long. DNA of the CDR3: TGTGCCAGCAGCTTACGGGACAGGGCTCCCTACGAGCAGTACTTC. It is translated as CASSLRDRAPYEQYF.

This clonotype was picked up a small number of times. The chain joins TRBV4-3 to TRBJ1-2; the D is unclear. The CDR3 runs 14 residues. The germline gives CDR1 LGHNA, CDR2 YSLEER. V was clipped by 0 bases and J by 8 bases, with 13 bases between them. The DNA of the CDR3 is TGCGCCAGCAGCCAAGAGGCGACCCCCGACGGCTACACCTTC. Translation: CASSQEATPDGYTF.

This clonotype has at least ten counts. This chain links TRBV7-8 with TRBJ2-1; 7 bases agree with TRBD2. CDR3 length: 12 residues. Germline V lookup: CDR1 SGHVS, CDR2 FQNEAQ. J gave up 7 bases and V 10 bases, and 7 bases lay outside the gene matches. As DNA, the CDR3 is TGTGCCACTTCGACTAGCAGAAATGAGCAGTTCTTC. Its translation is CATSTSRNEQFF.

At least ten counts were recorded for this clonotype. The chain joins TRBV20-1 to TRBJ2-2, with 7 bases that match TRBD2. The V gene's germline CDR1 is DFQATT and CDR2 SNEGSKA (reference sequence). CDR3 length equals 14 residues. Germline trimming cut 6 bases from V and 0 bases from J; bases unmatched to any gene: 4. Written as DNA, the CDR3 is TGCAGTGCCCCGGGGAGGGCGAACACCGGGGAGCTGTTTTTT. It encodes CSAPGRANTGELFF.

This clonotype was detected a few times. J is TRBJ2-7 and V is TRBV12-5; D may be TRBD1 (5 bases). This CDR3 has 14 amino acids. The V end lost 2 bases, the J end lost 2 bases, and 10 bases lay between the germline ends. Germline V gives CDR1 LGHNT, CDR2 FRNRAP. CDR3 in amino acids: CASGLPREPYEQYF. DNA for the CDR3: TGTGCTAGTGGTTTGCCCAGGGAACCCTACGAGCAGTACTTC.

The V gene is TRBV5-4, the J gene TRBJ2-1; 8 nucleotides line up with TRBD2. Germline V lookup: CDR1 SGHNT, CDR2 YYREEE (reference sequence). The CDR3 length is 15 residues. With 3 bases clipped from V and 7 bases from J, the junction kept 9 bases outside the gene matches. CDR3 loop: CASSSKLAALNEQFF. CDR3 nucleotide sequence: TGTGCCAGCAGCTCCAAACTAGCGGCGTTGAATGAGCAGTTCTTC. Using reference TRBV5-4 and TRBJ2-1 for the parts outside the CDR3, the full variable domain is ETGVTQSPTHLIKTRGQQVTLRCSSQSGHNTVSWYQQALGQGPQFIFQYYREEENGRGNFPPRFSGLQFPNYSSELNVNALELDDSALYLCASSSKLAALNEQFFGPGTRLTVL.

This clonotype was seen many times. The chain links TRBV19 to TRBJ1-6; D gene uncertain. V was pared by 4 bases and J by 5 bases, with 12 bases between. The germline gives CDR1 LNHDA, CDR2 SQIVND (reference sequence). This CDR3 contains 15 residues. In DNA form, the CDR3 reads TGTGCCAGTAGTACGAGGGATGGGAATAATTCACCCCTCCACTTT. Translating gives CASSTRDGNNSPLHF.

This clonotype was observed many times. The rearrangement links TRBV9 to TRBJ2-3; TRBD2 matches 13 bases. The CDR3 loop spans 16 amino acids. J lost 3 bases, V lost 4 bases, and 5 bases had no gene match. CDR1 and CDR2 (germline): SGDLS, YYNGEE. The CDR3 is CASSSGLAGVTDTQYF. The CDR3 DNA reads TGTGCCAGCAGCTCTGGACTAGCGGGAGTGACAGATACGCAGTATTTT.

This clonotype was detected many times. This rearrangement joins TRBV2 to TRBJ2-7; 7 positions agree with TRBD1. CDR3 length equals 14 residues. J was trimmed by 5 bases and V by 6 bases; bases with no gene match: 10. From germline, CDR1 is SNHLY and CDR2 FYNNEI. CDR3 in DNA: TGTGCCAGCAGCCAAGAGACAGGGTTCCACGAGCAGTACTTC. Translation gives CASSQETGFHEQYF.

For this clonotype: It is likely a read error, because the conserved phenylalanine at the end of the CDR3 is missing. The rearrangement joins TRBV7-2 to TRBJ2-1, with 15 bases lining up with TRBD2. V gave up 5 bases and J gave up 3 bases; unmatched junction bases: 5. The CDR3 loop spans 17 amino acids. CDR1 is SGHTA and CDR2 is FQGNSA in the germline V gene. The CDR3 loop is CASSPGLAGGFYNEQFL. CDR3 sequence (DNA): TGTGCCAGCAGCCCCGGACTAGCGGGAGGGTTCTACAATGAGCAGTTCCTC.

There are many counts of this clonotype. This rearrangement joins TRBV24-1 to TRBJ2-7; D not certain. With 9 bases removed from V and 0 bases from J, the gap between germline ends came to 17 bases. There are 15 residues in the CDR3. Germline values: CDR1 KGHDR, CDR2 SFDVKD. The CDR3 nucleotides are TGTGCCACCTCCCCCGGTCAGGATTACTCCTACGAGCAGTACTTC. It specifies CATSPGQDYSYEQYF.

In this sample, this clonotype turned up many times. This chain uses TRBV19 with TRBJ1-6, with 7 bases matching TRBD1. V was pared by 5 bases and J by 8 bases, with 9 bases of the junction left unmatched. CDR3 length: 15 residues. The V gene's germline CDR1 is LNHDA and CDR2 SQIVND (reference sequence). The CDR3: CASSYHRTGDSPLHF. The CDR3 coding sequence is TGTGCCAGTAGTTATCACCGGACAGGCGATTCACCCCTCCACTTT. The variable domain in full, completed from reference TRBV19 and TRBJ1-6, reads DGGITQSPKYLFRKEGQNVTLSCEQNLNHDAMYWYRQDPGQGLRLIYYSQIVNDFQKGDIAEGYSVSREKKESFPLTVTSAQKNPTAFYLCASSYHRTGDSPLHFGNGTRLTVT.

This clonotype appeared many times. The rearrangement uses TRBV7-9 and TRBJ1-2, with 9 positions matching TRBD1. Germline values: CDR1 SEHNR, CDR2 FQNEAQ (reference sequence). The CDR3 extends over 16 amino acids. The trim removed 4 bases at V and 0 bases at J, leaving 6 bases unmatched. CDR3 in DNA: TGTGCCAGCAGCTCGGGACAGGGATTAGCTAACTATGGCTACACCTTC. Translated: CASSSGQGLANYGYTF.

This clonotype was picked up many times. The genes are TRBV20-1 and TRBJ2-1, with 8 positions matching TRBD1. The CDR3 totals 14 residues. Trimming took 3 bases from V and 1 from J; bases not matched to a gene: 2. The germline V gene has CDR1 DFQATT and CDR2 SNEGSKA (reference sequence). CDR3 sequence: CSARYRGSYNEQFF. DNA of the CDR3: TGCAGTGCTAGGTACAGGGGGTCCTACAATGAGCAGTTCTTC.